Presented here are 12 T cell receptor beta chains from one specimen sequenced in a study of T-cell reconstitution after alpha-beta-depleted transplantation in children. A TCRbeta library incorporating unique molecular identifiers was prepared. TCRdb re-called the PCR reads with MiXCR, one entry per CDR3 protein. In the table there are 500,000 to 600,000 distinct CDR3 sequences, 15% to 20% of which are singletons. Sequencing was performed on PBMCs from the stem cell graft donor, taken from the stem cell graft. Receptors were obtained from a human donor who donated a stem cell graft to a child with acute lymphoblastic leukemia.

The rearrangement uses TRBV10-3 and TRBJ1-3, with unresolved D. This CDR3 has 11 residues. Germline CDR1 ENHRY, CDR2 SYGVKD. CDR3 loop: CAAGSGNTIYF. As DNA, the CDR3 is TGTGCTGCAGGCTCTGGAAACACCATATATTTT.

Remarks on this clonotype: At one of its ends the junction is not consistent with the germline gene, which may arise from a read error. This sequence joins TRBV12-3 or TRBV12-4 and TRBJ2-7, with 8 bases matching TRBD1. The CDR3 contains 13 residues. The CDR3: CANSPQGVGEQYF. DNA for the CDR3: TGTGCCAACAGTCCACAGGGGGTCGGCGAGCAGTACTTC.

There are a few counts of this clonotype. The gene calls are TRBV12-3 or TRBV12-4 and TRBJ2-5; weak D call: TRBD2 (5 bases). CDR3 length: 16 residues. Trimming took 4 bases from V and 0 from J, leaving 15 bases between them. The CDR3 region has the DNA TGTGCCAGCAGTTCAGAAGCGGCCGAAGACCAAGAGACCCAGTACTTC. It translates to CASSSEAAEDQETQYF.

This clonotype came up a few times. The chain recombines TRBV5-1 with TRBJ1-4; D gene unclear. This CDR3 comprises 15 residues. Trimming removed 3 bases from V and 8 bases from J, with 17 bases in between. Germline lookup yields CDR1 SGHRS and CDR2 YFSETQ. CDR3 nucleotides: TGCGCCAGCAGCTGGGAGGGTAACAGCGGCGAAAAACTGTTTTTT. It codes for CASSWEGNSGEKLFF.

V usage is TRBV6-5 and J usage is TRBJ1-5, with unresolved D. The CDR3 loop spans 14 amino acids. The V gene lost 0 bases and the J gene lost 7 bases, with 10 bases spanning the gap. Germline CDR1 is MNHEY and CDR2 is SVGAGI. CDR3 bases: TGTGCCAGCAGTTACTCGAAATGGGTGCAGCCCCAGCATTTT. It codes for CASSYSKWVQPQHF.

CDR3 nucleotides: TGTGCCAGCAGCGACGACGGGGCCGCGGTCAGGGTGAGCTATGGCTACACCTTC. This gives the protein CASSDDGAAVRVSYGYTF. The chain employs TRBV11-1 and TRBJ1-2; weak D call: TRBD1 (5 bases). V was trimmed by 5 bases and J by 4 bases, leaving 26 bases between them. The CDR3 covers 18 residues. The germline V gene encodes CDR1 SGHAT and CDR2 FQDESV (reference sequence).

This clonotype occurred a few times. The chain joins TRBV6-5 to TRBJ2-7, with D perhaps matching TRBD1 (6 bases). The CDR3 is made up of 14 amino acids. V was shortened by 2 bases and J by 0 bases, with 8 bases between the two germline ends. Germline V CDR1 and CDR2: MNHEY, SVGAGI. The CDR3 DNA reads TGTGCCAGCAGTTACAGGGGGACCTCCTACGAGCAGTACTTC. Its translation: CASSYRGTSYEQYF.

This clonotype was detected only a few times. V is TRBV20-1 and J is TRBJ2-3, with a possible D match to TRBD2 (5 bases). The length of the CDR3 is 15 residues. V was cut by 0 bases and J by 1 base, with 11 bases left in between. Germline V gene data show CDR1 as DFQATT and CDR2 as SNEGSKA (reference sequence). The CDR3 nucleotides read TGCAGTGCTAGAGATCGGGATAGGGGCACAGATACGCAGTATTTT. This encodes CSARDRDRGTDTQYF.

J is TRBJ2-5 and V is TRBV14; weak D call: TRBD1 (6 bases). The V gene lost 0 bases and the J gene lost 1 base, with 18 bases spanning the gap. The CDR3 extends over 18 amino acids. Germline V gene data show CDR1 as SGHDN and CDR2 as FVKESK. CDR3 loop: CASSQEGPALRGQETQYF. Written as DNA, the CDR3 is TGTGCCAGCAGCCAAGAAGGACCGGCTCTCAGGGGCCAAGAGACCCAGTACTTC.

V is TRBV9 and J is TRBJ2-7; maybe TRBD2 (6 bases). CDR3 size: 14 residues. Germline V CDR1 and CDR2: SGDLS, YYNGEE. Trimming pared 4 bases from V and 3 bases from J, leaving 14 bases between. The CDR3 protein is CASSPSPGVYEQYF. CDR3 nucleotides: TGTGCCAGCAGCCCCTCCCCGGGGGTCTACGAGCAGTACTTC.

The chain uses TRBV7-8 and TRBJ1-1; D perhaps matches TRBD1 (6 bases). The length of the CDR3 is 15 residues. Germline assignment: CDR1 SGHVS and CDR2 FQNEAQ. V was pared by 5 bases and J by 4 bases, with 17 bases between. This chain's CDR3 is CASSDHSGVATEAFF. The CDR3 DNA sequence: TGTGCCAGCAGCGATCATTCAGGGGTTGCCACTGAAGCTTTCTTT.

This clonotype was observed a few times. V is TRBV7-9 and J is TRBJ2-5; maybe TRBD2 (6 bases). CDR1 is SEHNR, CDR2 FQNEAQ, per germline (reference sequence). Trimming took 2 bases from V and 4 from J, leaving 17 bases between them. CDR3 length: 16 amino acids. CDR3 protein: CASSLYGVGRRETQYF. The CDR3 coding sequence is TGTGCCAGCAGCTTATACGGAGTGGGGAGGCGAGAGACCCAGTACTTC. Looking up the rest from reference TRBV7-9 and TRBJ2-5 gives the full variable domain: DTGVSQNPRHKITKRGQNVTFRCDPISEHNRLYWYRQTLGQGPEFLTYFQNEAQLEKSRLLSDRFSAERPKGSFSTLEIQRTEQGDSAMYLCASSLYGVGRRETQYFGPGTRLLVL.